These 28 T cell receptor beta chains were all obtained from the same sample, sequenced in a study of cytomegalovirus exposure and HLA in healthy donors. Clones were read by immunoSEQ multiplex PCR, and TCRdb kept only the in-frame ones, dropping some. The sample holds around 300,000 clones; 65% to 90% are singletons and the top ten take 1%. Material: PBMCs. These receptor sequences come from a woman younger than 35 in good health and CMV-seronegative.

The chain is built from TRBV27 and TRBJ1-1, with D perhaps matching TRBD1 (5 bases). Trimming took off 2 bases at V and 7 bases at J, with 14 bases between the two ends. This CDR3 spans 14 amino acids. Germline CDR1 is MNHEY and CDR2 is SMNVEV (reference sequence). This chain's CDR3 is CASSLRGNMDEAFF. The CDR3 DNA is TGTGCCAGCAGTTTAAGGGGTAATATGGATGAAGCTTTCTTT.

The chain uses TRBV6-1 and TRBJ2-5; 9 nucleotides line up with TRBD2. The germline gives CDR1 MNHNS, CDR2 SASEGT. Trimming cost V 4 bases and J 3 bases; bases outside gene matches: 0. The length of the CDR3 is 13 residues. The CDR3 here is CASSGGGEETQYF. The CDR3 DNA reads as TGTGCCAGCAGTGGCGGGGGGGAAGAGACCCAGTACTTC.

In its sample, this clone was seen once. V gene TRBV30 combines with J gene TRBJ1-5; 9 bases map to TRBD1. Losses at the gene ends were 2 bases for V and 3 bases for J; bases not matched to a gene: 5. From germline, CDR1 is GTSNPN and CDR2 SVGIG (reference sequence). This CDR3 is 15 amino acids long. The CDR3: CAWSTWDRVNQPQHF. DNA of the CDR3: TGTGCCTGGAGTACGTGGGACAGGGTCAATCAGCCCCAGCATTTT.

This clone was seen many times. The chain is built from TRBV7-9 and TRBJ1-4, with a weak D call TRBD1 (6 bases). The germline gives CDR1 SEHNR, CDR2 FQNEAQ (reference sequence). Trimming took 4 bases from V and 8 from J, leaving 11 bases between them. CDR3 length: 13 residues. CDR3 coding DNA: TGTGCCAGCAGCTCACAGGGTAGGGAAAAACTGTTTTTT. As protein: CASSSQGREKLFF.

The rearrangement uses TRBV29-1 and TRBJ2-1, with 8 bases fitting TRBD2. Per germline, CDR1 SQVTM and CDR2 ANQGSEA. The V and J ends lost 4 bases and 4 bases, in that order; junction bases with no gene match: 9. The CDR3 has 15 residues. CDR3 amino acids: CSVGFGGGPYNEQFF. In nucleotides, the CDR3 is TGCAGCGTTGGGTTCGGCGGGGGGCCATACAATGAGCAGTTCTTC.

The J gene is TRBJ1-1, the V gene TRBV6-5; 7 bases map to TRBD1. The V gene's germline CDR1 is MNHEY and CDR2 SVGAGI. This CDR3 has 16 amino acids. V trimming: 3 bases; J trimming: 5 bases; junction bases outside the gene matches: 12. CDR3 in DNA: TGTGCCAGCAGTTATGATCTTGGTCAGGGGGGAACTGAAGCTTTCTTT. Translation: CASSYDLGQGGTEAFF.

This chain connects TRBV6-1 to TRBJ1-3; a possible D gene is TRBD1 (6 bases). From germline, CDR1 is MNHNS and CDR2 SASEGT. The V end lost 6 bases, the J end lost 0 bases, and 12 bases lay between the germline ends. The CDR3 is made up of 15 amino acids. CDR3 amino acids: CASSPDRHSGNTIYF. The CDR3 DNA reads TGTGCCAGCAGCCCAGACAGGCACTCTGGAAACACCATATATTTT.

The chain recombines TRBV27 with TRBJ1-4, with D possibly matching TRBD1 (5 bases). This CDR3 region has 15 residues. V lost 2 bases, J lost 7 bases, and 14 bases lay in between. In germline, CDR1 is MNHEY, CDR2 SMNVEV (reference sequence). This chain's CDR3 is CASSLRRGLGEKLFF. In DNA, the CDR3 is TGTGCCAGCAGTTTAAGGCGGGGACTCGGTGAAAAACTGTTTTTT.

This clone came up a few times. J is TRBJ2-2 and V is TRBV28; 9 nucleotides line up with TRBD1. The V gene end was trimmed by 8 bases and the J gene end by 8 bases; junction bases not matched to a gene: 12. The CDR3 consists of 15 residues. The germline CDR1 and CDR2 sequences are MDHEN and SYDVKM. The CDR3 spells CASSIPGQGIGELFF. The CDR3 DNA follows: TGTGCCAGCTCTATACCGGGACAGGGTATTGGGGAGCTGTTTTTT.

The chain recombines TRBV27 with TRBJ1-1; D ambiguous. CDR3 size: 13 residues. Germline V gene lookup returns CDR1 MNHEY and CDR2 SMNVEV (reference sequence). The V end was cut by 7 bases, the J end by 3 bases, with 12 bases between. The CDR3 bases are TGTGCCAGCAATACAGAGCGGGACACTGAAGCTTTCTTT. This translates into CASNTERDTEAFF.

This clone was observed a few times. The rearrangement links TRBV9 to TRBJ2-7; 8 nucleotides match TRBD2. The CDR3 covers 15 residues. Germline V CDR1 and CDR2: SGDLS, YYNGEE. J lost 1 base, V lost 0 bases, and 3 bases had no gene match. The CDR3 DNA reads TGTGCCAGCAGCGTAGCGGCTAGCGGGTCCTACGAGCAGTACTTC. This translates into CASSVAASGSYEQYF.

The CDR3 reads CASSVQGYEQYF. The CDR3, as DNA: TGTGCCAGCAGTGTACAGGGCTACGAGCAGTACTTC. This sequence joins TRBV2 and TRBJ2-7, with a possible D match to TRBD1 (6 bases). The CDR3 is 12 residues long. Germline V gene lookup returns CDR1 SNHLY and CDR2 FYNNEI. Trimming shortened V by 4 bases and J by 3 bases, and 7 bases separated the two germline ends.

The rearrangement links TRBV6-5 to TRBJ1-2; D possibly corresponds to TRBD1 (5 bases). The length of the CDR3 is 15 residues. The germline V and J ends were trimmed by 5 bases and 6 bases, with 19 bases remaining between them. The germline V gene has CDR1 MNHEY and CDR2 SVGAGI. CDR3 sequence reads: CASSGGAQGTHGYTF. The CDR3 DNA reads TGTGCCAGCAGTGGAGGGGCTCAGGGAACTCATGGCTACACCTTC.

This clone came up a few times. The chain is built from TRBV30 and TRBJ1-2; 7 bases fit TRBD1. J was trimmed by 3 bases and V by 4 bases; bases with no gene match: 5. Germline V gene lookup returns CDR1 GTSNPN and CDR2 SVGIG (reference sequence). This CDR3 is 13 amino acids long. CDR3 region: CAWTWTGDYGYTF. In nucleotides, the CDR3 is TGTGCCTGGACCTGGACAGGAGACTATGGCTACACCTTC.

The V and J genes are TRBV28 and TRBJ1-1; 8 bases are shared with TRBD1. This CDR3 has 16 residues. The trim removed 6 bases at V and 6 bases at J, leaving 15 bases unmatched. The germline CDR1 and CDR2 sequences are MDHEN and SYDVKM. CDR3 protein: CASRTQGDEVVPEAFF. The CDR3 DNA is TGTGCCAGCAGAACACAGGGGGATGAGGTGGTTCCTGAAGCTTTCTTT. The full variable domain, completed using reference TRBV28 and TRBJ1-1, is DVKVTQSSRYLVKRTGEKVFLECVQDMDHENMFWYRQDPGLGLRLIYFSYDVKMKEKGDIPEGYSVSREKKERFSLILESASTNQTSMYLCASRTQGDEVVPEAFFGQGTRLTVV.

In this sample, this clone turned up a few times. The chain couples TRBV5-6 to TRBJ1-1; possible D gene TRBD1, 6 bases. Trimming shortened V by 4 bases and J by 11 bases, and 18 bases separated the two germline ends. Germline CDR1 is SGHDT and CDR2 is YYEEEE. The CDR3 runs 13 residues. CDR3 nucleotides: TGTGCCAGCAGCCCCGGGGGGGGCCCGAACGCTTTCTTT. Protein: CASSPGGGPNAFF. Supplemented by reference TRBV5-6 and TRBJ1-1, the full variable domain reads DAGVTQSPTHLIKTRGQQVTLRCSPKSGHDTVSWYQQALGQGPQFIFQYYEEEERQRGNFPDRFSGHQFPNYSSELNVNALLLGDSALYLCASSPGGGPNAFFGQGTRLTVV.

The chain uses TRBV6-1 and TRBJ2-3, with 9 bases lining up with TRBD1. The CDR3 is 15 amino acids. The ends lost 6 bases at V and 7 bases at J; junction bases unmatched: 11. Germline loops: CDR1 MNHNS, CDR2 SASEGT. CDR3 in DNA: TGTGCCAGCAGAGAACCACAGGGGGCGGGGAATACGCAGTATTTT. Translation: CASREPQGAGNTQYF.

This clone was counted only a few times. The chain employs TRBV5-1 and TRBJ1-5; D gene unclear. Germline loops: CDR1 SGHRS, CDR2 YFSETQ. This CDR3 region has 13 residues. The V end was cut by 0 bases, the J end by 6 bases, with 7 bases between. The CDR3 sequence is CASSLEISQPQHF. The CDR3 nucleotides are TGCGCCAGCAGCTTGGAAATCAGTCAGCCCCAGCATTTT.

CDR3 sequence: CASSWGGILMKNEQFF. CDR3 bases: TGTGCCAGCAGTTGGGGCGGGATTCTTATGAAGAATGAGCAGTTCTTC. V usage is TRBV27 and J usage is TRBJ2-1, with a possible D match to TRBD2 (6 bases). The CDR3 totals 16 residues. CDR1 is MNHEY, CDR2 SMNVEV, per germline (reference sequence). V lost 4 bases and J 7 bases, leaving 20 bases between the germline ends.

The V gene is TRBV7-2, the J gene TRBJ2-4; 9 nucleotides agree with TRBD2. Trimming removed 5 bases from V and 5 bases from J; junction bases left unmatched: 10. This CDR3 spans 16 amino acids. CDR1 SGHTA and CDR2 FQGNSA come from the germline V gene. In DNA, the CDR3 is TGTGCCAGCAGCGCCTGGGGGCGGGGGGGCGAAAACATTCAGTACTTC. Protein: CASSAWGRGGENIQYF.

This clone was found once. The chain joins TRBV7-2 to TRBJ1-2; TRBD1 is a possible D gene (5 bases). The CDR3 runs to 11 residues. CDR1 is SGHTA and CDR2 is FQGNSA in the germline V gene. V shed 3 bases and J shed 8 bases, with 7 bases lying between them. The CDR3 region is CASSFDRGYTF. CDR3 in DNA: TGTGCCAGCAGCTTCGACAGAGGCTACACCTTC.

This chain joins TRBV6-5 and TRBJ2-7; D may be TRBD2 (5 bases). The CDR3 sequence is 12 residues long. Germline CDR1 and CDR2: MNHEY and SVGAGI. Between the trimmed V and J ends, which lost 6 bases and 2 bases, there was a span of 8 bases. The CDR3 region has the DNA TGTGCCAGCAGCCGAGGGACCTACGAGCAGTACTTC. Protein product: CASSRGTYEQYF.

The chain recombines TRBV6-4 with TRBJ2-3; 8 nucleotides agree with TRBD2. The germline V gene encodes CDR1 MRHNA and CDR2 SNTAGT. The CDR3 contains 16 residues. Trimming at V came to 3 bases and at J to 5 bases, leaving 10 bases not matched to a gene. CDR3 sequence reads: CASSEFAAGAGDTQYF. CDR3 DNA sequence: TGTGCCAGCAGTGAATTTGCAGCGGGAGCGGGAGATACGCAGTATTTT.

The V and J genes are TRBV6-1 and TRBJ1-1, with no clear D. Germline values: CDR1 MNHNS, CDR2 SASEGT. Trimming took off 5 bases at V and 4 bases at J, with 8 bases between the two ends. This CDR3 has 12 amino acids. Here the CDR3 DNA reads TGTGCCAGCAGTCTGAGAACCACTGAAGCTTTCTTT. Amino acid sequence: CASSLRTTEAFF.

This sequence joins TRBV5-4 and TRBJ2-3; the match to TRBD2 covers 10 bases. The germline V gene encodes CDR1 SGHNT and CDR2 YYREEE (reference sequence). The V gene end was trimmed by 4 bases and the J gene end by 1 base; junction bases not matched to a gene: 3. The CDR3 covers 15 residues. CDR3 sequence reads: CASSTGLAGTDTQYF. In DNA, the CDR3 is TGTGCCAGCAGCACTGGACTAGCGGGCACAGATACGCAGTATTTT.

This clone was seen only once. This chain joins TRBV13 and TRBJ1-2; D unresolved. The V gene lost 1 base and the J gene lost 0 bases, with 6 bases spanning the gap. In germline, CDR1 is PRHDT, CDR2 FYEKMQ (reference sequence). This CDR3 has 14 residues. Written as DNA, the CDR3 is TGTGCCAGCAGCTTAGAGACACCTAACTATGGCTACACCTTC. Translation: CASSLETPNYGYTF.

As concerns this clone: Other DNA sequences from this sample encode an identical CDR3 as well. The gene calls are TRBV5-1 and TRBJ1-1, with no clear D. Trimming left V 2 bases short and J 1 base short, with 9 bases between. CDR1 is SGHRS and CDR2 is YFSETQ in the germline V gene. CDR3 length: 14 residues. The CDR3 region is CASSLGSGNTEAFF. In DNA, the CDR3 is TGCGCCAGCAGCTTAGGTAGCGGGAACACTGAAGCTTTCTTT.

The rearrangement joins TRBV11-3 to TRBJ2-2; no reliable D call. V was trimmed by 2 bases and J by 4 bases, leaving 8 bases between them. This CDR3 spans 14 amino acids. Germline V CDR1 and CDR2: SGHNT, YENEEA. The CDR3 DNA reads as TGTGCCAGCAGCTTAATCCGGTCCACCGGGGAGCTGTTTTTT. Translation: CASSLIRSTGELFF.